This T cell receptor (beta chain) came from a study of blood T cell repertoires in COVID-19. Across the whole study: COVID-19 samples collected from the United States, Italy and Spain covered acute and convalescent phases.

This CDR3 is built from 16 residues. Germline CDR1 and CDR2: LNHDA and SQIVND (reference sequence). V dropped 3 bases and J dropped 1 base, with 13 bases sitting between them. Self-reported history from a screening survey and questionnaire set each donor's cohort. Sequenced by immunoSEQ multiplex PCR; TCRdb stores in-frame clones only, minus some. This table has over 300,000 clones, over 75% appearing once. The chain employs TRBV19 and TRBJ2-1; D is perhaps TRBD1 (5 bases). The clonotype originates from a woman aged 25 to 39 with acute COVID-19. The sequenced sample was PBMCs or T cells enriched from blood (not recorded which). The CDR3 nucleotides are TGTGCCAGTAGTATGTTGGCAGGGCAATCCTACAATGAGCAGTTCTTC. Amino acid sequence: CASSMLAGQSYNEQFF.